This TCR beta chain originates from a study of tumor-infiltrating lymphocytes in primary liver carcinoma. The V gene end was trimmed by 3 bases and the J gene end by 5 bases; junction bases not matched to a gene: 5. There are 15 residues in the CDR3. Per germline, CDR1 MGHRA and CDR2 YSYEKL. Making TCR beta cDNA involved around 510 ng total RNA and a constant-region primer. ARM-PCR was slightly modified, and three nested multiplex PCR rounds with it gave rise to the TCR beta libraries. Researchers ran the first two PCR rounds for roughly 10 cycles each with TRBV1-TRBV30 forward primers and a C-beta reverse primer. One entry per CDR3 protein, called by TCRdb with MiXCR from the multiplex PCR reads. The sample has 100,000 to 150,000 distinct CDR3 sequences; less than 80% are singletons. Co-extraction of RNA and DNA was performed on about 19-32 mg of unsorted bulk tissue. The table lists this clonotype with many counts.

The genes are TRBV4-1 and TRBJ2-2; the match to TRBD1 covers 8 bases. Material for sequencing was liver tumor tissue from sampling region 1. As to subset: tumor region T1, superior pole. This TCR derives from a woman in her sixties with primary liver carcinoma and hepatitis B virus infection. The CDR3 loop reads CASSQINRGTGELFF. The CDR3 nucleotides read TGCGCCAGCAGCCAGATAAACAGGGGGACCGGGGAGCTGTTTTTT.